This section outlines one TCR beta chain sequence together with its context. Its antigen is currently unknown. Repertoires were generated with immunoSEQ multiplex PCR, while TCRdb's copy carries only in-frame clones and drops some. This sample yields fewer than 50,000 clones, of which roughly 84% are seen a single time; approximately 7.8% belongs to the top ten. The data originate from a study of T cells in localized non-small cell lung cancer. The CDR3 contains 17 residues. Germline values: CDR1 SGHRS, CDR2 YFSETQ. The trim removed 4 bases at V and 6 bases at J, leaving 14 bases unmatched. Whole-study findings and limits: Uninvolved adjacent lung showed peak T cell clonality, exceeding tumor.

The sample in question was PBMCs, obtained before any cancer treatment. The sequence was obtained from a man aged 35 to 70 with stage II lung adenocarcinoma. The chain joins TRBV5-1 to TRBJ2-2; 8 bases are shared with TRBD1. CDR3 DNA sequence: TGCGCCAGCAGCCCCCTACCAAGACAGGGGTGGGCCGGGGAGCTGTTTTTT. This codes for CASSPLPRQGWAGELFF.